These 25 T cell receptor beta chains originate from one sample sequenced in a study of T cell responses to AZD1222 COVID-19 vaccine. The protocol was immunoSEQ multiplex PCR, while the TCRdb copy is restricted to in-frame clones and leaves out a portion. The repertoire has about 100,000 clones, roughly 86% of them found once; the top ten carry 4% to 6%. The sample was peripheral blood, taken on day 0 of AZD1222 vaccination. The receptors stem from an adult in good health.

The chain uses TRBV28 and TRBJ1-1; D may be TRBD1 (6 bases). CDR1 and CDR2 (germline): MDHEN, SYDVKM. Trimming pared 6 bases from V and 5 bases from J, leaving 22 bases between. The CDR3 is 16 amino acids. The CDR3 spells CASSQSLGGAGTEAFF. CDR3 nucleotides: TGTGCCAGCAGCCAATCCTTAGGGGGGGCGGGTACTGAAGCTTTCTTT.

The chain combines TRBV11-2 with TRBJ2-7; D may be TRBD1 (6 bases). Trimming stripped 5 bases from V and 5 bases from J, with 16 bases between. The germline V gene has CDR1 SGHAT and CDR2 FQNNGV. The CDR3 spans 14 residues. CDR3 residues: CASSLLTGSDEQYF. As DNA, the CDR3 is TGTGCCAGCAGCCTCCTAACAGGGTCCGACGAGCAGTACTTC.

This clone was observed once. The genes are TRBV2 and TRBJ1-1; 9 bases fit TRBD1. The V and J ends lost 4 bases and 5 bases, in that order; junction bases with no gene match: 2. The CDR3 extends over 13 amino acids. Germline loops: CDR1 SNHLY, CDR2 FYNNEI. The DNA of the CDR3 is TGTGCCAGCAGTGGGGACAGGGAAACTGAAGCTTTCTTT. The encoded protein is CASSGDRETEAFF.

CDR3 amino acids: CAISEVQGLRTNEKLFF. DNA for the CDR3: TGTGCCATCAGTGAGGTACAGGGGCTACGAACTAATGAAAAACTGTTTTTT. V gene TRBV10-3 combines with J gene TRBJ1-4, with 7 bases lining up with TRBD1. V was pared by 2 bases and J by 1 base, with 7 bases of the junction left unmatched. Looked up from germline, CDR1 is ENHRY and CDR2 is SYGVKD. This CDR3 region has 17 residues.

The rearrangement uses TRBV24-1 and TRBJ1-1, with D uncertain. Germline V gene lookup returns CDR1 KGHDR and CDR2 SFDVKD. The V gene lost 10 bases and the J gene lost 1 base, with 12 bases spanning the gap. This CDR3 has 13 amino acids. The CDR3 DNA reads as TGTGCCACAGACGGAACCCAGAACACTGAAGCTTTCTTT. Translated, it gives CATDGTQNTEAFF.

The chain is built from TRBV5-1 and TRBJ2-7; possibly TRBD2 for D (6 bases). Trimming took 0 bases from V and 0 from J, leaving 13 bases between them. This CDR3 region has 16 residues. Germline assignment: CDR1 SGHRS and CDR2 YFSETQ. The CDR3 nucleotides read TGCGCCAGCAGCTTGGAGGCTAGCGTCTACTCCTACGAGCAGTACTTC. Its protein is CASSLEASVYSYEQYF. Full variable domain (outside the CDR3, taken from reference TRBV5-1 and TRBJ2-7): KAGVTQTPRYLIKTRGQQVTLSCSPISGHRSVSWYQQTPGQGLQFLFEYFSETQRNKGNFPGRFSGRQFSNSRSEMNVSTLELGDSALYLCASSLEASVYSYEQYFGPGTRLTVT.

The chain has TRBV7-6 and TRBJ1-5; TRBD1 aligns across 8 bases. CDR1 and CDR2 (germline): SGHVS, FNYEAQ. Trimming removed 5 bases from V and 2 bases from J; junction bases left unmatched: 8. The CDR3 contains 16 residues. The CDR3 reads CASSKGQGSGNQPQHF. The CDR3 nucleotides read TGTGCCAGCAGCAAAGGACAGGGCTCTGGCAATCAGCCCCAGCATTTT. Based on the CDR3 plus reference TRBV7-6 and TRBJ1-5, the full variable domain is GAGVSQSPRYKVTKRGQDVALRCDPISGHVSLYWYRQALGQGPEFLTYFNYEAQQDKSGLPNDRFSAERPEGSISTLTIQRTEQRDSAMYRCASSKGQGSGNQPQHFGDGTRLSIL.

CDR3 in DNA: TGTGCCAGCAGCGTAGGCGGCAGGGTGGACCAGCCCCAGCATTTT. The encoded protein is CASSVGGRVDQPQHF. The chain uses TRBV9 and TRBJ1-5; TRBD1 is a possible D gene (5 bases). There are 15 residues in the CDR3. Germline V gives CDR1 SGDLS, CDR2 YYNGEE. The V and J ends lost 0 bases and 7 bases respectively, with 14 bases between them.

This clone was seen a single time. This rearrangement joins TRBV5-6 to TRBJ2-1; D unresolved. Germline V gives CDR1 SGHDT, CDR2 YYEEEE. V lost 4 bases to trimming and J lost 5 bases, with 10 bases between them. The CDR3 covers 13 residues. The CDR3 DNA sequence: TGTGCCAGCAGCCCCTTCAAGAACAATGAGCAGTTCTTC. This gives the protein CASSPFKNNEQFF. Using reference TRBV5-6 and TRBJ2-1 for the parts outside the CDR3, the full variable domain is DAGVTQSPTHLIKTRGQQVTLRCSPKSGHDTVSWYQQALGQGPQFIFQYYEEEERQRGNFPDRFSGHQFPNYSSELNVNALLLGDSALYLCASSPFKNNEQFFGPGTRLTVL.

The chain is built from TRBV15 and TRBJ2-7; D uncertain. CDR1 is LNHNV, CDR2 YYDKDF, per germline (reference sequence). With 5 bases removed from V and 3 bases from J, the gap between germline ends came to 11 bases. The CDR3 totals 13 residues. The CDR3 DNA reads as TGTGCCACCAGCCGCGGAGCCAGCTACGAGCAGTACTTC. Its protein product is CATSRGASYEQYF.

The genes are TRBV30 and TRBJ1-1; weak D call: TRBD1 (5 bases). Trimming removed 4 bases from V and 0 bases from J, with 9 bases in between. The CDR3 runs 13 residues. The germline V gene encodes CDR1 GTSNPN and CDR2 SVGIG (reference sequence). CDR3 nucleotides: TGTGCCTGGATGGGGGGTCTGAACACTGAAGCTTTCTTT. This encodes CAWMGGLNTEAFF.

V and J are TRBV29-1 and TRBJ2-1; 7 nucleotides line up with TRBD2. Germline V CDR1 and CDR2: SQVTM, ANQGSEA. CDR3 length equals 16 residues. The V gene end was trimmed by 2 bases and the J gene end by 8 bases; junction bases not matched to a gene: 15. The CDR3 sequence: CSVERLAESPGYEQFF. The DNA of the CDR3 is TGCAGCGTTGAACGGCTAGCGGAATCCCCTGGGTATGAGCAGTTCTTC.

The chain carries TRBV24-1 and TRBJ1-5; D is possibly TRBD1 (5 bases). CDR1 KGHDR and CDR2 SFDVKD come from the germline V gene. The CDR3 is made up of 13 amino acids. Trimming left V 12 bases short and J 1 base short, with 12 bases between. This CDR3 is CACGGDSNQPQHF. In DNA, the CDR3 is TGTGCCTGCGGAGGGGACAGCAATCAGCCCCAGCATTTT.

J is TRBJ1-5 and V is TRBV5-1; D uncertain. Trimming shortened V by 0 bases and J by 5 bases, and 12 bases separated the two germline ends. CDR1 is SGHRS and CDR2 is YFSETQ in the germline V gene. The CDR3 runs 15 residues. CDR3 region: CASSLDGEEHQPQHF. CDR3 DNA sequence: TGCGCCAGCAGCTTGGACGGGGAAGAACATCAGCCCCAGCATTTT.

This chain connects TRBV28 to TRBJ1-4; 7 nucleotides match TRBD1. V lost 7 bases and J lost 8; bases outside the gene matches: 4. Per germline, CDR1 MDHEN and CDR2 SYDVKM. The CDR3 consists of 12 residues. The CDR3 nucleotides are TGTGCCAGCAACAGGGGAAAGGAAAAACTGTTTTTT. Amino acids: CASNRGKEKLFF.

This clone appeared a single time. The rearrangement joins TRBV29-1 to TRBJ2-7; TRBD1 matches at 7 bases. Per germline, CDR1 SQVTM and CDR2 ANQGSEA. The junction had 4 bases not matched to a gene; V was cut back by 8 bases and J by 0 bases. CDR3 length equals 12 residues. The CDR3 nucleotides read TGCAGCTTCCGGGACAGCTCCTACGAGCAGTACTTC. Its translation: CSFRDSSYEQYF.

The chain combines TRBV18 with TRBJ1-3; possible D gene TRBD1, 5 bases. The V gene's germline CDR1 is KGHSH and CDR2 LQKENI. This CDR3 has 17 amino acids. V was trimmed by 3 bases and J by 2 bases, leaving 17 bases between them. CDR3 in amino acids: CASSPSLMTEAGNTIYF. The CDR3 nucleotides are TGTGCCAGCTCACCTTCTTTAATGACAGAGGCTGGAAACACCATATATTTT.

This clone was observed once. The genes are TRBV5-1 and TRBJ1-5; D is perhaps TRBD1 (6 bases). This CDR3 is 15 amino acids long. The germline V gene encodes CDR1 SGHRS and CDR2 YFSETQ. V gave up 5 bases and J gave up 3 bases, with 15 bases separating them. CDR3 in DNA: TGCGCCAGCAGATGGGACACAAAGCACAATCAGCCCCAGCATTTT. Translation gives CASRWDTKHNQPQHF.

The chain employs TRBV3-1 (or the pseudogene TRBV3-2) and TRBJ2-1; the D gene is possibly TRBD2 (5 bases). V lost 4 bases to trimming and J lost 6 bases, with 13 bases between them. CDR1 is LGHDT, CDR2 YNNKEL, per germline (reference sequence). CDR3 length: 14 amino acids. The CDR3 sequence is CASSPLSGLNEQFF. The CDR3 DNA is TGTGCCAGCAGCCCACTGAGCGGCCTCAATGAGCAGTTCTTC.

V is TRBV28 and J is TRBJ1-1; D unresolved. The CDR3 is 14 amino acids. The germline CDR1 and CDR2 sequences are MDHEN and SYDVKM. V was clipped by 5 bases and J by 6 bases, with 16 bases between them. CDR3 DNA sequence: TGTGCCAGCAGTACGAGGACCTCCGCGGCTGAAGCTTTCTTT. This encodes CASSTRTSAAEAFF.

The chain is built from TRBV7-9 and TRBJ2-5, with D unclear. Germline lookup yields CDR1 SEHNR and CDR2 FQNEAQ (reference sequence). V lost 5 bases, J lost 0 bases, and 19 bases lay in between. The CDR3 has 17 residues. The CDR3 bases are TGTGCCAGCAGCCCTACCTCGGGCAGGATCGACCAAGAGACCCAGTACTTC. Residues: CASSPTSGRIDQETQYF.

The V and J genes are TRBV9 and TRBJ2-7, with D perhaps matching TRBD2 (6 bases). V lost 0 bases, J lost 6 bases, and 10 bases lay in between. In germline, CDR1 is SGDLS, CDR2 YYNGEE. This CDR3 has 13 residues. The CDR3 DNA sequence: TGTGCCAGCAGCGTAGGGGACTTGGGCGAGCAGTACTTC. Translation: CASSVGDLGEQYF.

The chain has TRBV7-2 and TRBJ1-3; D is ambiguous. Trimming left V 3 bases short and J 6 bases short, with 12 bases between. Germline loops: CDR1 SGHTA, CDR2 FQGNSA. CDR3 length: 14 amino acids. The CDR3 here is CASSLAYRSNTIYF. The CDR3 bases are TGTGCCAGCAGCTTGGCATATAGATCAAACACCATATATTTT.

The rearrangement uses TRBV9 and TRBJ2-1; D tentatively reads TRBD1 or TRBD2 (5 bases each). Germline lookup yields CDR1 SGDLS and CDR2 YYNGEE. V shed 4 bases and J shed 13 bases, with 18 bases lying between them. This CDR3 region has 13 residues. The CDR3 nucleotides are TGTGCCAGCAGCCCATACCCCAGGGACCCTCAGTTCTTC. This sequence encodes CASSPYPRDPQFF. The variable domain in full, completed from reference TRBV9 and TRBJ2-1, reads DSGVTQTPKHLITATGQRVTLRCSPRSGDLSVYWYQQSLDQGLQFLIQYYNGEERAKGNILERFSAQQFPDLHSELNLSSLELGDSALYFCASSPYPRDPQFFGPGTRLTVL.

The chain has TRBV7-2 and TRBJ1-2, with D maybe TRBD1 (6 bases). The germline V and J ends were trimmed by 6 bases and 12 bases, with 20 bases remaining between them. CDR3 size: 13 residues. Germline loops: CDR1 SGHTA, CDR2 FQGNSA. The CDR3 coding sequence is TGTGCCAGCAGTCCGTCCGGACAGAGGCTGAACACCTTC. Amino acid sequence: CASSPSGQRLNTF.